This TCR beta chain was sequenced during a study of blood T cell repertoires in COVID-19. Study-level information: Specimens from acute and convalescent COVID-19 originated in the United States, Italy and Spain. Sources were T cells, B-cell-depleted T cells, or PBMCs; the material itself was cDNA or gDNA.

Source study methods: Reference gene primer amplification yielded estimated nucleated cell counts. TCRdb's copy holds only in-frame clones and misses some; the assay was immunoSEQ multiplex PCR. V and J calls and clone size are those listed in that table; D and trimming were worked out from the DNA. Of more than 40,000 clones in the sample, approximately 86% were seen once. Source material: peripheral blood. This TCR was recovered from an elderly woman with acute or convalescent COVID-19.

This chain's CDR3 is CASSLQGSYNEQFF. The CDR3 coding sequence is TGTGCCAGTAGCCTACAGGGTTCCTACAATGAGCAGTTCTTC. This sequence joins TRBV19 and TRBJ2-1, with D possibly being TRBD1 (6 bases). Germline-derived CDR1 and CDR2 are LNHDA and SQIVND (reference sequence). V gave up 6 bases and J gave up 1 base, with 10 bases separating them. CDR3 length: 14 residues.